This T cell receptor beta chain was found in a study of T-cell memory formation after mild COVID-19. This clonotype occurred a few times. Its antigen is as yet unknown. Overall study results and limits: Day 15 to 85 contracting clones showed balanced CD4/CD8; day 15 to 37 expanders favored CD4+. Certain responding clones were present in pre-infection memory, suggesting participation of cross-reactive memory.

The CDR3 length is 14 residues. In germline, CDR1 is MNHNS, CDR2 SASEGT. The germline V and J ends were trimmed by 7 bases and 1 base, with 11 bases remaining between them. TCRdb reprocessed the 5' RACE reads via MiXCR and lists one record per CDR3 protein. This table has approximately 430,000 distinct CDR3 sequences, 23% appearing once. The sequenced sample consisted of PBMCs or a T cell subset sorted from them (not recorded which). The chain joins TRBV6-1 to TRBJ2-1; D gene uncertain. This TCR came from an adult woman who had mild COVID-19 (a few samples of this study predate the infection). Cell type and time point are not known. For the CDR3, the DNA is TGTGCCAGCAAGGTCTCTAATTCCTACAATGAGCAGTTCTTC. It encodes CASKVSNSYNEQFF.